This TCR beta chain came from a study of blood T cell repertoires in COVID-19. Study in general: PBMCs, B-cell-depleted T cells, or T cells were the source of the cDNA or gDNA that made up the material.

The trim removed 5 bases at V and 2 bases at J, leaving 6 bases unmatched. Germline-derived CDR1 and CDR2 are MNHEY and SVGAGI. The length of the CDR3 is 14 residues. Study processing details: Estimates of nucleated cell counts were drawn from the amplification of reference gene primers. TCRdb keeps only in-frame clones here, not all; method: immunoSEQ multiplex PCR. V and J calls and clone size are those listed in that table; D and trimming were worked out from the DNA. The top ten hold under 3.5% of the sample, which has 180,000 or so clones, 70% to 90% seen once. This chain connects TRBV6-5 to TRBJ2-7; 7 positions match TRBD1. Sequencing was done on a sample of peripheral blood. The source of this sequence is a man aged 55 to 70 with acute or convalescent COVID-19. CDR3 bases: TGTGCCAGCAGTCAAATAGGGACAGCCTACGAGCAGTACTTC. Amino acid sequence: CASSQIGTAYEQYF.